Presented here are 24 T cell receptor beta chains from one specimen sequenced in a study of identical twins. TCRdb recomputed calls from the 5' RACE reads with MiXCR, one row per CDR3 protein. The sample shows approximately 260,000 distinct CDR3 sequences, around 8.3% of them seen only once. These data also formed part of another study, on yellow fever vaccine responses in identical twins.

What was sequenced was CD8+ T cells sorted from blood. Receptors were obtained from a woman under 30 in good health.

This clonotype appeared a few times. The J gene is TRBJ2-1, the V gene TRBV10-2; D might be TRBD1 or TRBD2, each matching 5 bases. Trimming stripped 4 bases from V and 7 bases from J, with 14 bases between. The CDR3 runs 14 residues. Germline V lookup: CDR1 WSHSY, CDR2 SAAADI. The CDR3 nucleotides read TGCGCCAGCAGTGTTCTGGGGGAGTTGAATGAGCAGTTCTTC. Translated, it gives CASSVLGELNEQFF.

The chain employs TRBV20-1 and TRBJ2-7, with a tentative D call TRBD2 (6 bases). V lost 1 base and J 2 bases, leaving 12 bases between the germline ends. The germline V gene encodes CDR1 DFQATT and CDR2 SNEGSKA (reference sequence). The CDR3 consists of 14 residues. CDR3 in DNA: TGCAGTGCTAGAGGGGGGGACGGTACCTACGAGCAGTACTTC. Encoded protein: CSARGGDGTYEQYF.

This chain connects TRBV13 to TRBJ2-7; 10 bases match TRBD1. With V trimmed by 2 bases and J by 4 bases, 5 bases remained unmatched. The CDR3 is 15 amino acids. CDR1 PRHDT and CDR2 FYEKMQ come from the germline V gene (reference sequence). CDR3 nucleotide sequence: TGTGCCAGCAGCTTAAGTCCGGACAGGGGGTACGAGCAGTACTTC. Translated: CASSLSPDRGYEQYF.

This clonotype was detected ten times or more. This sequence joins TRBV11-2 and TRBJ2-2; TRBD1 might be the D (5 bases). This CDR3 region has 18 residues. Between the trimmed V and J ends, which lost 5 bases and 6 bases, there was a span of 25 bases. CDR1 is SGHAT and CDR2 is FQNNGV in the germline V gene. The CDR3 reads CASSADWQGNTRSGELFF. CDR3 nucleotide sequence: TGTGCCAGCAGCGCCGATTGGCAGGGCAACACTCGGTCCGGGGAGCTGTTTTTT.

This clonotype was counted a few times. The chain has TRBV15 and TRBJ2-7; D may be TRBD1 or TRBD2 (5 bases each). V was trimmed by 0 bases and J by 7 bases, leaving 16 bases between them. The CDR3 extends over 15 amino acids. Germline V gene sequence: CDR1 LNHNV, CDR2 YYDKDF (reference sequence). CDR3 loop: CATSRDPLDWGEQYF. In DNA form, the CDR3 reads TGTGCCACCAGCAGAGATCCATTAGATTGGGGGGAGCAGTACTTC.

V gene TRBV4-1 combines with J gene TRBJ1-1; D unresolved. This CDR3 is built from 15 residues. V was clipped by 0 bases and J by 6 bases, with 14 bases between them. Per the germline V gene, CDR1 is MGHRA and CDR2 is YSYEKL. The CDR3 region has the DNA TGCGCCAGCAGCCAAGACACGGCGGGGTTCTCTGAAGCTTTCTTT. Translation: CASSQDTAGFSEAFF.

Only a few counts were recorded for this clonotype. This chain uses TRBV27 with TRBJ1-6; possible D gene TRBD1, 5 bases. CDR3 size: 15 residues. CDR1 is MNHEY and CDR2 is SMNVEV in the germline V gene (reference sequence). Between the trimmed V and J ends, which lost 6 bases and 1 base, there was a span of 10 bases. CDR3 protein: CASRAGGSYNSPLHF. CDR3 sequence (DNA): TGTGCCAGCAGGGCTGGGGGGTCCTATAATTCACCCCTCCACTTT.

The chain is built from TRBV20-1 and TRBJ2-7; weak D call: TRBD2 (6 bases). The ends were cut back, 3 bases at V and 0 bases at J, with 15 bases in the middle. Germline V gene sequence: CDR1 DFQATT, CDR2 SNEGSKA (reference sequence). This CDR3 spans 15 amino acids. As DNA, the CDR3 is TGCAGTGCTAGCCAGATAGGGACTTTCTCCTACGAGCAGTACTTC. Translating gives CSASQIGTFSYEQYF.

This clonotype showed up many times. The gene calls are TRBV27 and TRBJ2-7; D remains ambiguous. Trimming took off 3 bases at V and 3 bases at J, with 6 bases between the two ends. Germline values: CDR1 MNHEY, CDR2 SMNVEV (reference sequence). This CDR3 has 12 residues. The CDR3 DNA is TGTGCCAGCAGTTTTTCGGGCTACGAGCAGTACTTC. Translation gives CASSFSGYEQYF.

This clonotype has only a few counts. The rearrangement links TRBV7-8 to TRBJ2-3; 10 positions match TRBD2. Looked up from germline, CDR1 is SGHVS and CDR2 is FQNEAQ. The junction had 6 bases not matched to a gene; V was cut back by 5 bases and J by 1 base. This CDR3 has 16 residues. CDR3 DNA: TGTGCCAGCAGCACCCCGGGGACTAGCGGCACAGATACGCAGTATTTT. This codes for CASSTPGTSGTDTQYF.

V and J are TRBV30 and TRBJ2-3; possible D gene TRBD2, 6 bases. The CDR3 extends over 16 amino acids. Germline CDR1 reads GTSNPN; CDR2 reads SVGIG (reference sequence). The V end lost 1 base, the J end lost 4 bases, and 18 bases lay between the germline ends. CDR3 residues: CAWSAFRDSHPDTQYF. The CDR3 DNA sequence: TGTGCCTGGAGTGCATTCCGGGACTCACATCCAGATACGCAGTATTTT. The full variable domain, rest sourced from reference TRBV30 and TRBJ2-3, is SQTIHQWPATLVQPVGSPLSLECTVEGTSNPNLYWYRQAAGRGLQLLFYSVGIGQISSEVPQNLSASRPQDRQFILSSKKLLLSDSGFYLCAWSAFRDSHPDTQYFGPGTRLTVL.

This clonotype was found many times. The chain combines TRBV4-2 with TRBJ2-7; 13 bases are a match to TRBD2. CDR3 size: 16 residues. Germline values: CDR1 LGHNA, CDR2 YNFKEQ. The trim removed 4 bases at V and 4 bases at J, leaving 7 bases unmatched. The CDR3 region has the DNA TGTGCCAGCAGCCTAAGCGGACTAGCGGGAGCGTACGAGCAGTACTTC. Translating it yields CASSLSGLAGAYEQYF.

The chain uses TRBV12-3 or TRBV12-4 and TRBJ1-2; the D gene is possibly TRBD1 (6 bases). V lost 5 bases and J lost 2, with 6 bases in between. This CDR3 has 12 amino acids. CDR3 sequence reads: CASSTGNYGYTF. The CDR3 DNA sequence: TGTGCCAGCAGTACAGGGAACTATGGCTACACCTTC.

This clonotype was counted ten times or more. This chain joins TRBV7-9 and TRBJ2-7; D is tentatively TRBD1 or TRBD2 (6 bases each). Germline loops: CDR1 SEHNR, CDR2 FQNEAQ (reference sequence). The CDR3 loop spans 12 amino acids. V was shortened by 5 bases and J by 7 bases, with 12 bases between the two germline ends. This chain's CDR3 is CASSPGAGEQYF. The CDR3 nucleotides are TGTGCCAGCAGCCCGGGGGCAGGTGAGCAGTACTTC.

At least ten counts were recorded for this clonotype. The chain has TRBV6-2 or TRBV6-3 and TRBJ2-7, with a tentative D call TRBD2 (5 bases). The V gene's germline CDR1 is MNHEY and CDR2 SVGEGT. V gave up 6 bases and J gave up 1 base, with 10 bases separating them. There are 13 residues in the CDR3. The CDR3 sequence: CASRGGFSYEQYF. For the CDR3, the DNA is TGTGCCAGCAGAGGAGGCTTTTCCTACGAGCAGTACTTC.

V is TRBV7-8 and J is TRBJ2-3; tentative D call: TRBD1 (6 bases). From germline, CDR1 is SGHVS and CDR2 FQNEAQ. The CDR3 has 17 amino acids. V dropped 3 bases and J dropped 2 bases, with 18 bases sitting between them. In DNA form, the CDR3 reads TGTGCCAGCAGCTTCCCCGGGACACTCATTACCACAGATACGCAGTATTTT. This gives the protein CASSFPGTLITTDTQYF. The entire variable domain, with the rest obtained from reference TRBV7-8 and TRBJ2-3, is as follows: GAGVSQSPRYKVAKRGQDVALRCDPISGHVSLFWYQQALGQGPEFLTYFQNEAQLDKSGLPSDRFFAERPEGSVSTLKIQRTQQEDSAVYLCASSFPGTLITTDTQYFGPGTRLTVL.

In this sample, this clonotype turned up many times. The V gene is TRBV12-3 or TRBV12-4, the J gene TRBJ2-7; 9 positions match TRBD1. This CDR3 comprises 14 residues. V was pared by 6 bases and J by 5 bases, with 8 bases of the junction left unmatched. The DNA of the CDR3 is TGTGCCAGCAGCCTGACAGGGGGGTTCAACGAGCAGTACTTC. As protein: CASSLTGGFNEQYF.

This clonotype was seen a handful of times. CDR3 sequence (DNA): TGTGCCAGCAGCCAAGATTGGCGGGGGGGCCCCGTCTACGAGCAGTACTTC. This codes for CASSQDWRGGPVYEQYF. The genes are TRBV3-1 and TRBJ2-7; 9 bases are a match to TRBD2. The V segment lost 0 bases and the J segment 3 bases; nucleotides outside the gene matches: 9. This CDR3 contains 17 residues. CDR1 LGHDT and CDR2 YNNKEL come from the germline V gene (reference sequence).

This clonotype has ten or more counts. This rearrangement joins TRBV4-3 to TRBJ2-7; the D gene could be TRBD1 or TRBD2 (5 bases each). The V gene's germline CDR1 is LGHNA and CDR2 YSLEER. V dropped 1 base and J dropped 3 bases, with 10 bases sitting between them. The CDR3 loop spans 14 amino acids. CDR3 protein: CASSQGGADYEQYF. The CDR3 bases are TGCGCCAGCAGCCAAGGAGGGGCGGACTACGAGCAGTACTTC.

This clonotype was found a few times. The chain combines TRBV6-2 or TRBV6-3 with TRBJ2-5; perhaps TRBD2 as D (5 bases). V was pared by 5 bases and J by 5 bases, with 15 bases between. Germline lookup yields CDR1 MNHEY and CDR2 SVGEGT. This CDR3 region has 14 residues. As DNA, the CDR3 is TGTGCCAGCAGTGACCAACGGGAATCGGAGACCCAGTACTTC. Protein: CASSDQRESETQYF.

This clonotype has just a few counts. The rearrangement uses TRBV7-6 and TRBJ2-1; D not resolved. The CDR3 loop spans 12 amino acids. The germline V and J ends were trimmed by 1 base and 8 bases, with 6 bases remaining between them. Germline CDR1 SGHVS, CDR2 FNYEAQ. CDR3 loop: CASSLGTHEQFF. CDR3 nucleotides: TGTGCCAGCAGCTTAGGAACACATGAGCAGTTCTTC.

This clonotype was seen more than once but under ten times. This chain links TRBV14 with TRBJ2-3, with 7 bases identical to TRBD2. The CDR3 has 15 amino acids. Germline CDR1 and CDR2: SGHDN and FVKESK. V shed 3 bases and J 2 bases; nucleotides not matched to a gene: 5. CDR3 sequence reads: CASSQLAVVTDTQYF. The CDR3 nucleotides are TGTGCCAGCAGCCAGCTAGCGGTAGTCACAGATACGCAGTATTTT.

The V call is TRBV4-2, the J call TRBJ1-2, with 8 nucleotides matching TRBD1. CDR1 LGHNA and CDR2 YNFKEQ come from the germline V gene. The junction had 5 bases not matched to a gene; V was cut back by 4 bases and J by 4 bases. This CDR3 is built from 14 residues. CDR3 sequence: CASSPQGATYGYTF. The DNA of the CDR3 is TGTGCCAGCAGCCCCCAGGGGGCTACCTATGGCTACACCTTC.

This clonotype was counted only a few times. The rearrangement uses TRBV10-2 and TRBJ2-1, with 15 nucleotides matching TRBD2. V dropped 6 bases and J dropped 4; count of bases not matched to a gene: 4. Per the germline V gene, CDR1 is WSHSY and CDR2 is SAAADI. CDR3 size: 16 residues. Here the CDR3 reads CASRGTSGRNYNEQFF. CDR3 coding DNA: TGCGCCAGCAGGGGGACTAGCGGGAGGAATTACAATGAGCAGTTCTTC.